This TCR beta chain came from a study of T cell responses to AZD1222 COVID-19 vaccine. Here immunoSEQ multiplex PCR was the method, and the copy in TCRdb shows in-frame clones only, minus some. Among 110,000 or so clones listed, approximately 87% were seen once. Findings of the study overall: Spike was spanned by vaccine-associated CD4 TCRs, with dominance at 160-218 and 743-854.

A word on this clone: Its antigen remains unidentified.

Germline CDR1 reads LNHDA; CDR2 reads SQIVND (reference sequence). This CDR3 has 15 amino acids. V gave up 3 bases and J gave up 10 bases, with 21 bases separating them. This clonotype was obtained from an adult in good health. This chain joins TRBV19 and TRBJ1-2; tentatively, D is TRBD1 (6 bases). Sequencing used peripheral blood, obtained on day 0 of AZD1222 vaccination. The CDR3 region is CASSIVNRVTGDYTF. The CDR3 bases are TGTGCCAGTAGTATTGTGAACAGGGTGACGGGTGACTACACCTTC.